The 28 T cell receptor beta chains reported below all come from one sample, sequenced in a study of cytomegalovirus exposure and HLA in healthy donors. Use of 60 Vbeta and 13 Jbeta primers characterized the PCR. Using immunoSEQ multiplex PCR, the repertoire was profiled, and TCRdb retains in-frame clones only, with some absent. The table lists around 140,000 clones, about 80% of them singletons. The sequencing sample was made of PBMCs. The receptors shown here come from a woman aged 40-49 years in good health and CMV-seronegative.

The chain links TRBV5-1 to TRBJ1-2; TRBD1 aligns across 7 bases. The CDR3 sequence is 14 residues long. V lost 4 bases and J lost 2; bases outside the gene matches: 5. Germline CDR1 SGHRS, CDR2 YFSETQ. The CDR3 nucleotides are TGCGCCAGCAGCCCCTCGACAGGGAACTATGGCTACACCTTC. Translated: CASSPSTGNYGYTF.

CDR3: CSVDGQSNEKLFF. The CDR3 DNA reads TGCAGCGTTGATGGACAGAGTAATGAAAAACTGTTTTTT. The V gene is TRBV29-1, the J gene TRBJ1-4; a possible D gene is TRBD1 (6 bases). This CDR3 spans 13 amino acids. CDR1 is SQVTM, CDR2 ANQGSEA, per germline. V was pared by 3 bases and J by 4 bases, with 9 bases between.

The J gene is TRBJ2-7, the V gene TRBV7-3; 8 nucleotides align to TRBD2. Trimming took 2 bases from V and 2 from J; bases not matched to a gene: 2. The CDR3 is made up of 14 amino acids. Per germline, CDR1 SGHTA and CDR2 FQGTGA. CDR3 coding DNA: TGTGCCAGCAGCTTAGAAGCGGGAGCCTACGAGCAGTACTTC. Its translation: CASSLEAGAYEQYF.

CDR3 DNA: TGTGCCAGCAGCTCTGATACAGGGGGCTCCTACGAGCAGTACTTC. Translating it yields CASSSDTGGSYEQYF. The chain links TRBV7-9 to TRBJ2-7; 8 bases map to TRBD1. The CDR3 length is 15 residues. CDR1 and CDR2 from the germline V gene are SEHNR and FQNEAQ (reference sequence). Losses at the gene ends were 4 bases for V and 0 bases for J; bases not matched to a gene: 5.

This clone was observed once. The V gene is TRBV6-6, the J gene TRBJ1-2; no clear D. Trimming shortened V by 0 bases and J by 6 bases, and 14 bases separated the two germline ends. Germline V gives CDR1 MNHNY, CDR2 SVGAGI (reference sequence). CDR3 length: 15 residues. CDR3 region: CASSYSPGRSHGYTF. In DNA form, the CDR3 reads TGTGCCAGCAGTTACTCCCCGGGTCGATCGCATGGCTACACCTTC.

The CDR3 region has the DNA TGTGCCAGCAGTTACAGGTATAGCAATCAGCCCCAGCATTTT. This gives the protein CASSYRYSNQPQHF. V and J are TRBV28 and TRBJ1-5; D may be TRBD1 (5 bases). The CDR3 contains 14 residues. The V end lost 4 bases, the J end lost 0 bases, and 7 bases lay between the germline ends. CDR1 is MDHEN and CDR2 is SYDVKM in the germline V gene.

The J gene is TRBJ1-3, the V gene TRBV29-1, with D perhaps TRBD1 (5 bases). CDR3 length: 11 amino acids. Germline CDR1 and CDR2: SQVTM and ANQGSEA. Trimming cost V 7 bases and J 3 bases, with 7 bases left between them. CDR3 nucleotides: TGCAGCGGGGGGGGTGGAAACACCATATATTTT. Its translation is CSGGGGNTIYF. Complete variable domain (other parts from reference TRBV29-1 and TRBJ1-3): SAVISQKPSRDICQRGTSLTIQCQVDSQVTMMFWYRQQPGQSLTLIATANQGSEATYESGFVIDKFPISRPNLTFSTLTVSNMSPEDSSIYLCSGGGGNTIYFGEGSWLTVV.

Only one count was recorded for this clone. The chain is built from TRBV9 and TRBJ2-7, with D possibly TRBD1 on 6 matching bases. Trimming removed 0 bases from V and 4 bases from J, with 14 bases in between. CDR1 is SGDLS and CDR2 is YYNGEE in the germline V gene. The CDR3 runs 15 residues. Here the CDR3 reads CASSVESGVTYEQYF. The CDR3 region has the DNA TGTGCCAGCAGCGTAGAGTCAGGGGTAACATACGAGCAGTACTTC.

This chain joins TRBV28 and TRBJ2-5, with 14 bases fitting TRBD2. The J call may be wrong; the DNA end is better matched by TRBJ2-7. Per germline, CDR1 MDHEN and CDR2 SYDVKM. The CDR3 runs to 17 residues. DNA for the CDR3: TGTGCCAGCAGTTTTGGGACTAGCGGGAGCCTTTTCTACGAGCAGTACTTC. It is translated as CASSFGTSGSLFYEQYF.

The V gene is TRBV6-5, the J gene TRBJ2-1; weak D call: TRBD1 (6 bases). Trimming cost V 6 bases and J 2 bases, with 8 bases left between them. Germline CDR1 reads MNHEY; CDR2 reads SVGAGI. This CDR3 spans 13 amino acids. CDR3 loop: CASRRTAYNEQFF. The CDR3 DNA sequence: TGTGCCAGCAGAAGGACAGCCTACAATGAGCAGTTCTTC.

The genes are TRBV10-2 and TRBJ1-1, with a possible D match to TRBD1 (6 bases). Trimming took 4 bases from V and 10 from J, leaving 16 bases between them. The CDR3 length is 13 residues. CDR1 and CDR2 (germline): WSHSY, SAAADI. CDR3 sequence reads: CASSAGQSMGAFF. CDR3 in DNA: TGCGCCAGCAGTGCCGGACAGTCGATGGGAGCTTTCTTT.

The chain joins TRBV9 to TRBJ2-7, with D possibly matching TRBD2 (5 bases). Trimming took 4 bases from V and 0 from J, leaving 8 bases between them. The CDR3 totals 13 residues. Germline V gene lookup returns CDR1 SGDLS and CDR2 YYNGEE. Here the CDR3 reads CASSPAGSYEQYF. The CDR3 bases are TGTGCCAGCAGCCCCGCGGGCTCCTACGAGCAGTACTTC.

About this clone: The same CDR3 also results from other DNA sequences found in this sample. The chain couples TRBV9 to TRBJ2-1; 9 bases are shared with TRBD2. This CDR3 comprises 15 residues. Germline CDR1 reads SGDLS; CDR2 reads YYNGEE. J gave up 2 bases and V 3 bases, and 3 bases lay outside the gene matches. This chain's CDR3 is CASSGLAVPYNEQFF. The CDR3 bases are TGTGCCAGCAGCGGACTAGCGGTACCCTACAATGAGCAGTTCTTC.

This rearrangement joins TRBV6-5 to TRBJ1-5; 8 bases fit TRBD1. The CDR3 contains 15 residues. Trimming at V came to 4 bases and at J to 3 bases, leaving 5 bases not matched to a gene. Germline V lookup: CDR1 MNHEY, CDR2 SVGAGI. The CDR3 is CASSWDRSANQPQHF. In nucleotides, the CDR3 is TGTGCCAGCAGTTGGGACAGGTCTGCCAATCAGCCCCAGCATTTT.

The chain recombines TRBV7-9 with TRBJ2-1; 11 nucleotides match TRBD2. V was clipped by 5 bases and J by 12 bases; unmatched bases: 15. CDR3 length equals 16 residues. Germline CDR1 and CDR2: SEHNR and FQNEAQ (reference sequence). CDR3 sequence: CASSPRTSGRPGGQFF. CDR3 nucleotides: TGTGCCAGCAGCCCCAGGACTAGCGGGCGACCCGGCGGGCAGTTCTTC.

Concerning this clone itself: One end of the junction varies from germline; a read error may be responsible. This sequence joins TRBV6-6 and TRBJ2-7, with unresolved D. CDR1 and CDR2 (germline): MNHNY, SVGAGI (reference sequence). CDR3 length: 13 residues. In nucleotides, the CDR3 is TGTGCCAGCAGTTTTCTGTCCTCCTCCGAGCAGTACTTC. It translates to CASSFLSSSEQYF.

This clone was seen only once. The chain links TRBV6-5 to TRBJ2-5; 7 bases line up with TRBD1. TRBJ2-7 explains the end of the DNA better; the J call may be wrong. CDR1 is MNHEY and CDR2 is SVGAGI in the germline V gene. The CDR3 contains 16 residues. CDR3 region: CASSYSSRGHTYEQYF. CDR3 DNA sequence: TGTGCCAGCAGTTACTCGAGTAGGGGGCATACCTACGAGCAGTACTTC.

The genes are TRBV28 and TRBJ2-7; TRBD1 matches at 7 bases. The CDR3 totals 17 residues. V lost 5 bases and J lost 3; bases outside the gene matches: 16. The V gene's germline CDR1 is MDHEN and CDR2 SYDVKM. Here the CDR3 DNA reads TGTGCCAGCAGTCCCTCTTGGCAGGGACAGCCTCACTACGAGCAGTACTTC. Translation gives CASSPSWQGQPHYEQYF. The full variable domain, rest sourced from reference TRBV28 and TRBJ2-7, is DVKVTQSSRYLVKRTGEKVFLECVQDMDHENMFWYRQDPGLGLRLIYFSYDVKMKEKGDIPEGYSVSREKKERFSLILESASTNQTSMYLCASSPSWQGQPHYEQYFGPGTRLTVT.

V usage is TRBV18 and J usage is TRBJ2-7, with D uncertain. CDR3 size: 12 residues. Trimming removed 5 bases from V and 9 bases from J, with 14 bases in between. CDR1 and CDR2 from the germline V gene are KGHSH and LQKENI. CDR3 loop: CASSMVQRRQYF. CDR3 nucleotide sequence: TGTGCCAGCTCAATGGTCCAGCGTCGGCAGTACTTC.

The rearrangement uses TRBV4-1 and TRBJ1-1, with D possibly matching TRBD1 (6 bases). Trimming pared 2 bases from V and 1 base from J, leaving 20 bases between. Germline-derived CDR1 and CDR2 are MGHRA and YSYEKL. The CDR3 is 18 amino acids. The CDR3 DNA is TGCGCCAGCAGCCAAATCTACAGGGTCGCCATTCGGAACACTGAAGCTTTCTTT. Its translation: CASSQIYRVAIRNTEAFF.

The chain joins TRBV11-2 to TRBJ2-3; tentatively, D is TRBD2 (6 bases). Germline loops: CDR1 SGHAT, CDR2 FQNNGV. This CDR3 comprises 14 residues. Trimming took 0 bases from V and 10 from J, leaving 14 bases between them. The CDR3 DNA reads TGTGCCAGCAGCTTAGATAATGGAGGGAACGCGCAGTATTTT. Translated: CASSLDNGGNAQYF.

This clone was seen a handful of times. The J gene is TRBJ2-7, the V gene TRBV19, with 9 bases lining up with TRBD2. CDR3 size: 13 residues. The junction had 2 bases not matched to a gene; V was cut back by 6 bases and J by 2 bases. Germline V CDR1 and CDR2: LNHDA, SQIVND (reference sequence). CDR3 sequence: CASSLAGTYEQYF. In DNA, the CDR3 is TGTGCCAGTAGCCTAGCGGGGACCTACGAGCAGTACTTC.

The V call is TRBV7-9, the J call TRBJ1-6; unclear D gene. The CDR3 runs to 15 residues. Germline V CDR1 and CDR2: SEHNR, FQNEAQ (reference sequence). V shed 1 base and J shed 9 bases, with 13 bases lying between them. As DNA, the CDR3 is TGTGCCAGCAGCTTAGGCGAGGTCAAGGTTTCACCCCTCCACTTT. Protein sequence: CASSLGEVKVSPLHF.

This clone was counted once. CDR3 residues: CASRITGAGGSDTQYF. CDR3 bases: TGTGCCAGCAGGATAACGGGAGCGGGAGGGTCGGATACGCAGTATTTT. The chain combines TRBV6-6 with TRBJ2-3; 10 bases align to TRBD2. The CDR3 is 16 residues long. After removal of 6 bases from V and 6 bases from J, the junction contained 12 bases not matched to a gene. Germline V CDR1 and CDR2: MNHNY, SVGAGI (reference sequence).

V is TRBV11-2 and J is TRBJ2-2; D is perhaps TRBD1 (5 bases). This CDR3 has 16 residues. Germline CDR1 is SGHAT and CDR2 is FQNNGV. V lost 5 bases and J lost 0, with 13 bases in between. The CDR3 is CASSKAGRSNTGELFF. The CDR3 region has the DNA TGTGCCAGCAGCAAAGCAGGGCGTTCGAACACCGGGGAGCTGTTTTTT.

CDR3: CASSRESSYNEQFF. For the CDR3, the DNA is TGTGCCAGCTCGCGGGAGAGCTCCTACAATGAGCAGTTCTTC. The rearrangement joins TRBV18 to TRBJ2-1; 7 nucleotides match TRBD2. The CDR3 consists of 14 residues. Germline V lookup: CDR1 KGHSH, CDR2 LQKENI. J lost 0 bases, V lost 6 bases, and 2 bases had no gene match.

The CDR3 sequence: CASSPKLGGTSTYNEQFF. The DNA for the CDR3 is TGTGCCAGCAGCCCGAAATTGGGGGGGACTTCGACTTACAATGAGCAGTTCTTC. The J gene is TRBJ2-1, the V gene TRBV7-9, with 7 bases fitting TRBD2. Germline CDR1 and CDR2: SEHNR and FQNEAQ (reference sequence). V lost 5 bases, J lost 4 bases, and 17 bases stayed unmatched. The CDR3 runs 18 residues.

J is TRBJ2-1 and V is TRBV27; 10 bases agree with TRBD1. Germline assignment: CDR1 MNHEY and CDR2 SMNVEV (reference sequence). Trimming at V came to 5 bases and at J to 9 bases, leaving 13 bases not matched to a gene. The CDR3 covers 16 residues. The CDR3 loop is CASSTPGQGPQGEQFF. The CDR3 nucleotides are TGTGCCAGCAGTACCCCGGGACAGGGGCCACAGGGTGAGCAGTTCTTC.